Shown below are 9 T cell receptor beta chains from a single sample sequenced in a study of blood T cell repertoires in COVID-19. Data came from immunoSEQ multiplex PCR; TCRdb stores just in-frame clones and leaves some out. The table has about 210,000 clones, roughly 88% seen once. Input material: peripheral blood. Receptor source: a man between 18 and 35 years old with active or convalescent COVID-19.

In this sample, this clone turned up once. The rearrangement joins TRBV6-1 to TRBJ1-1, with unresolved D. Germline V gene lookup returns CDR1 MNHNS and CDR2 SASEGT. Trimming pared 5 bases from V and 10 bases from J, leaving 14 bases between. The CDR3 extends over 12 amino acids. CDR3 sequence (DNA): TGTGCCAGCAGTTCTTTAACTGGAGGAGCTTTCTTT. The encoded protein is CASSSLTGGAFF.

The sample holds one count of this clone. The CDR3 protein is CASSWASPGSGEKLFF. CDR3 sequence (DNA): TGTGCCAGCAGTTGGGCCTCCCCGGGATCCGGTGAAAAACTGTTTTTT. The V and J genes are TRBV2 and TRBJ1-4; no clear D gene. Germline CDR1 reads SNHLY; CDR2 reads FYNNEI. This CDR3 contains 16 residues. V lost 5 bases to trimming and J lost 7 bases, with 20 bases between them.

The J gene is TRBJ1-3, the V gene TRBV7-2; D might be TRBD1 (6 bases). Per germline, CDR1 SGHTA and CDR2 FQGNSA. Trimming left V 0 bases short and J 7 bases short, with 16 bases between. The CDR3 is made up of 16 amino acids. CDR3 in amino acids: CASSLALTGRGNTIYF. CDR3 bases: TGTGCCAGCAGCTTAGCTCTGACAGGACGGGGCAACACCATATATTTT.

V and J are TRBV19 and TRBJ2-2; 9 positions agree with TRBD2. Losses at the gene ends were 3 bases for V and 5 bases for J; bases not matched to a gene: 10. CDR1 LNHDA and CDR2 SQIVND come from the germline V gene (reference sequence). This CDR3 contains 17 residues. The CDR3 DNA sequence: TGTGCCAGTAGTATTTACGGCGGGAGGGCCGGGACCGGGGAGCTGTTTTTT. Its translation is CASSIYGGRAGTGELFF.

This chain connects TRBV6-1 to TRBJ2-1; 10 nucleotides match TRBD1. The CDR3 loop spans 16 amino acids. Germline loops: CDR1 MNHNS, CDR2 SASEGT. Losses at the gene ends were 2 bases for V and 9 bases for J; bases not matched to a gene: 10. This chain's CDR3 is CASSEQPGQGFSEQFF. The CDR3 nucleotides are TGTGCCAGCAGTGAACAACCGGGACAGGGGTTTTCTGAGCAGTTCTTC.

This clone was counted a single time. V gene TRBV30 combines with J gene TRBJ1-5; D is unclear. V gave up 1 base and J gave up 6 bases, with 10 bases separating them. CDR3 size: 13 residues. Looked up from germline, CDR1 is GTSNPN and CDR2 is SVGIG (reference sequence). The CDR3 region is CAWSGGSSQPQHF. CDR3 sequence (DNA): TGTGCCTGGAGTGGAGGGTCTAGTCAGCCCCAGCATTTT.

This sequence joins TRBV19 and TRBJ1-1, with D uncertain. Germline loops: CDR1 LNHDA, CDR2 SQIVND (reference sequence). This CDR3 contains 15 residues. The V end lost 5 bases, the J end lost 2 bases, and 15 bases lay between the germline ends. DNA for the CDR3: TGTGCCAGTAGTCCAAACCGGGGAGCTAACACTGAAGCTTTCTTT. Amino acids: CASSPNRGANTEAFF.

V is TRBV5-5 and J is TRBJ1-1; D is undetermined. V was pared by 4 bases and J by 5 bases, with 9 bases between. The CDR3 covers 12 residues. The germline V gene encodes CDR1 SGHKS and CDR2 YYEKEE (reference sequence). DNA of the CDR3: TGTGCCAGCAGCGGTCAGTGGACTGAAGCTTTCTTT. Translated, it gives CASSGQWTEAFF.

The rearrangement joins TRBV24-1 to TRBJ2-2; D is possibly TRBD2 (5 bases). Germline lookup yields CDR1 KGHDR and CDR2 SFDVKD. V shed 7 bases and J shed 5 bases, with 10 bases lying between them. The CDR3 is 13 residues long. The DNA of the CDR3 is TGTGCCACCAGGGACTCTGGGACCGGGGAGCTGTTTTTT. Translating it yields CATRDSGTGELFF.